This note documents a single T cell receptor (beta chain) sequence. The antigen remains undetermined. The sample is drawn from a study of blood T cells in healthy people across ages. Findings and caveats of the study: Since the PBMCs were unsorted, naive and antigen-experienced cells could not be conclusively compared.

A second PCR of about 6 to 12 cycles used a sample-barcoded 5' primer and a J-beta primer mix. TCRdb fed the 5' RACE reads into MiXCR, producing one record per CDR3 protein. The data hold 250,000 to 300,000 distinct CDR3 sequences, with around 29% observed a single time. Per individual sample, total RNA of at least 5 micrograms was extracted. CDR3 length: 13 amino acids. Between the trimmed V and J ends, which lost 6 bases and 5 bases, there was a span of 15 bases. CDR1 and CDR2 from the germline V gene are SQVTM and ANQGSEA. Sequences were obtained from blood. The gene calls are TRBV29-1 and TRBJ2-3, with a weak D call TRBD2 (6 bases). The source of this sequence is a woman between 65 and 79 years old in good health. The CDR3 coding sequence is TGCAGCGTGCTCAAGACCGGGGGAGATACGCAGTATTTT. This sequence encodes CSVLKTGGDTQYF.